Below, one T cell receptor beta chain is given with its context. What it binds is unknown. Trimming cost V 4 bases and J 4 bases, with 10 bases left between them. Per the germline V gene, CDR1 is KGHSH and CDR2 is LQKENI. This CDR3 has 13 amino acids. This sample is part of a study of STAT3 mutations in large granular lymphocyte leukemia. Study-level points and caveats: Every T-LGLL patient had at least one immunodominant TCRbeta clonotype.

The data were produced by immunoSEQ multiplex PCR, yet TCRdb's version contains in-frame clones alone and is incomplete. This table has approximately 29,000 clones, around 88% appearing once. The sample was peripheral blood mononuclear cells. This chain connects TRBV18 to TRBJ2-5, with D perhaps matching TRBD2 (6 bases). The receptor's source is a man aged 55 to 70 with T-cell large granular lymphocyte leukemia. Some clones in this sample may be carry-over from other donors' samples. The CDR3 bases are TGTGCCAGCTCACGGGAGGAAACAGAGACCCAGTACTTC. This gives the protein CASSREETETQYF.